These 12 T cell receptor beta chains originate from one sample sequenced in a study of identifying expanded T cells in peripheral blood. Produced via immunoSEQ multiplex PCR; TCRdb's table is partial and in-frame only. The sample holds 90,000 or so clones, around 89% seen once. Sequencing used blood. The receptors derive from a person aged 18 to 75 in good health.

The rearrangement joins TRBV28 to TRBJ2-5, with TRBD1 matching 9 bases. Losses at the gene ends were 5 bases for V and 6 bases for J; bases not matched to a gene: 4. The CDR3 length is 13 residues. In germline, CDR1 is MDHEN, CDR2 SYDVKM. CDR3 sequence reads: CASSLGTGQTQYF. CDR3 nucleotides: TGTGCCAGCAGTCTAGGGACAGGGCAGACCCAGTACTTC.

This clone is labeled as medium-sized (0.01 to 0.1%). CDR3 protein: CASSLGDRAGTF. The CDR3 DNA is TGTGCCAGCTCACTAGGGGACAGGGCCGGCACCTTC. V usage is TRBV18 and J usage is TRBJ1-2; 9 nucleotides line up with TRBD1. J lost 13 bases, V lost 4 bases, and 7 bases had no gene match. Germline V lookup: CDR1 KGHSH, CDR2 LQKENI. The CDR3 length is 12 residues.

The CDR3 DNA follows: TGTGCCAGCAGTGCACCTAGCGGGGGTATTGTGGAGCAGTTCTTC. Translating it yields CASSAPSGGIVEQFF. The rearrangement joins TRBV28 to TRBJ2-1, with 10 bases identical to TRBD2. CDR1 is MDHEN, CDR2 SYDVKM, per germline. This CDR3 has 15 amino acids. V lost 5 bases, J lost 10 bases, and 11 bases stayed unmatched.

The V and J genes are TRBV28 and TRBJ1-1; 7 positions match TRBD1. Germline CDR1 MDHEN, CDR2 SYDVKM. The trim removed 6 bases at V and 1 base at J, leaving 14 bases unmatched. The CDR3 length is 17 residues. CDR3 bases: TGTGCCAGCAGCTCCACAGGGGCTTGGTGGCGGAACACTGAAGCTTTCTTT. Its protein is CASSSTGAWWRNTEAFF. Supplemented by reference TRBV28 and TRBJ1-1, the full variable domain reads DVKVTQSSRYLVKRTGEKVFLECVQDMDHENMFWYRQDPGLGLRLIYFSYDVKMKEKGDIPEGYSVSREKKERFSLILESASTNQTSMYLCASSSTGAWWRNTEAFFGQGTRLTVV.

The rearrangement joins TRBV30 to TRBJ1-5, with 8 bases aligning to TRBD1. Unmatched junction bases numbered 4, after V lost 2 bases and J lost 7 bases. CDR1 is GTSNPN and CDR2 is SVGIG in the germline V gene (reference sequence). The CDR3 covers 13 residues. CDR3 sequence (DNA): TGTGCCTGGAGTCCGGACAGGGACCAGCCCCAGCATTTT. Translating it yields CAWSPDRDQPQHF.

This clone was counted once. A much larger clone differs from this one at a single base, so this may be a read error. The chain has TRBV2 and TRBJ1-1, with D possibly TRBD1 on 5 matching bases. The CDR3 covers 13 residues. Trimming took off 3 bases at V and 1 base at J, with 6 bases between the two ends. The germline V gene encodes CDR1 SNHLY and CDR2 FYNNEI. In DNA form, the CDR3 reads TGTGCCAGCAGTGACAGGGAGAACACTGAAGCTTTCTTT. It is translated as CASSDRENTEAFF.

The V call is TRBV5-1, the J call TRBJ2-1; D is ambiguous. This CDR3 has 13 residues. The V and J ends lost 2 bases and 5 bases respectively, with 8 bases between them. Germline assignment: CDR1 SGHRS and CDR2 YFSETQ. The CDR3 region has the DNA TGCGCCAGCAGCTTTATTTCCCACAATGAGCAGTTCTTC. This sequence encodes CASSFISHNEQFF. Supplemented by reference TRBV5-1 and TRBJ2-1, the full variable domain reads KAGVTQTPRYLIKTRGQQVTLSCSPISGHRSVSWYQQTPGQGLQFLFEYFSETQRNKGNFPGRFSGRQFSNSRSEMNVSTLELGDSALYLCASSFISHNEQFFGPGTRLTVL.

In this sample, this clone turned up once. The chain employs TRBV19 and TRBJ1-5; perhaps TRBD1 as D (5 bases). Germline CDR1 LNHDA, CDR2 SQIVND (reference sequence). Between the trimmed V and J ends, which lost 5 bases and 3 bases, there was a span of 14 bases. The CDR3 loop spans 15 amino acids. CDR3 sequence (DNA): TGTGCCAGTAGTCAGGGTTGGGGGAACAATCAGCCCCAGCATTTT. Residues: CASSQGWGNNQPQHF.

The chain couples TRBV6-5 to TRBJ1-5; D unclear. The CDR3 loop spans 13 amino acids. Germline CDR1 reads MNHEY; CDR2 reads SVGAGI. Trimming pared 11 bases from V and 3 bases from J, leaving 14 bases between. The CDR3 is CASRVGFNQPQHF. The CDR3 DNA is TGTGCCTCTCGGGTGGGCTTCAATCAGCCCCAGCATTTT.

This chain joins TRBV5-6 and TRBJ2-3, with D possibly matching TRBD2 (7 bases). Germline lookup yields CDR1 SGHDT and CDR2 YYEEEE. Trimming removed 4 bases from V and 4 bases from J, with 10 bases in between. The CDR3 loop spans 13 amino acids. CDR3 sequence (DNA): TGTGCCAGCAGCGGAGGGGGGGCAGATACGCAGTATTTT. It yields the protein CASSGGGADTQYF.

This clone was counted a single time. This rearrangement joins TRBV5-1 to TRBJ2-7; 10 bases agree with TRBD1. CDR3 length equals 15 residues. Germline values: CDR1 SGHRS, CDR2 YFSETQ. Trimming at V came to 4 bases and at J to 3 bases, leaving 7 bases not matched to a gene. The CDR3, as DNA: TGCGCCAGCAGCCCCGGGACAGGGGACTACTACGAGCAGTACTTC. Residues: CASSPGTGDYYEQYF.

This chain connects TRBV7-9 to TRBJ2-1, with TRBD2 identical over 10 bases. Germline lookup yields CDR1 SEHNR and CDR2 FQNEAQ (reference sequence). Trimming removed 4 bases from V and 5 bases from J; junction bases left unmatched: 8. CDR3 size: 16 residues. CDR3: CASSSKTGLADNEQFF. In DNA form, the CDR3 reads TGTGCCAGCAGCTCTAAAACCGGACTAGCGGACAATGAGCAGTTCTTC. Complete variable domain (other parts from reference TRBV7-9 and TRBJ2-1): DTGVSQNPRHKITKRGQNVTFRCDPISEHNRLYWYRQTLGQGPEFLTYFQNEAQLEKSRLLSDRFSAERPKGSFSTLEIQRTEQGDSAMYLCASSSKTGLADNEQFFGPGTRLTVL.